This record looks at one T cell receptor (beta chain) sequence and its context. Its cognate antigen is unknown. This specimen belongs to a study of cytomegalovirus exposure and HLA in healthy donors. General study results and limits: Presence/absence comparisons presumed near-even sequencing depth among donors.

The CDR3 spans 16 residues. The trim removed 1 base at V and 5 bases at J, leaving 12 bases unmatched. Looked up from germline, CDR1 is SGHRS and CDR2 is YFSETQ. PCR amplification relied on 60 Vbeta primers (plus 13 Jbeta primers). TCRdb keeps only in-frame clones here, not all; method: immunoSEQ multiplex PCR. This sample has about 100,000 clones, with around 76% found just once. Everyone who donated was a healthy bone marrow donor. Material for sequencing was PBMCs. The genes are TRBV5-1 and TRBJ2-7; 7 bases align to TRBD2. This clonotype was obtained from a man aged 40-49 years in good health and CMV-seropositive. The CDR3 is CASSLRPSGVKDEQYF. The CDR3 DNA is TGCGCCAGCAGCTTGAGGCCTAGCGGCGTAAAGGACGAGCAGTACTTC.